This TCR beta chain comes out of a study of blood T cells in healthy people across ages. Study observations and caveats: Naive T cell percentage showed a strong correlation with the diversity of TCR beta.

A J-beta primer mix and a sample-barcoded 5' primer were used in a second PCR of roughly 6 to 11 cycles. TCRdb analysed the 5' RACE reads with MiXCR anew, one entry per CDR3 protein. The repertoire has roughly 1 million distinct CDR3 sequences, 25% of them found once; the top ten carry 0.75%. Germline V gives CDR1 SGHRS, CDR2 YFSETQ. This CDR3 is 15 amino acids long. The germline V and J ends were trimmed by 0 bases and 1 base, with 10 bases remaining between them. This clonotype was found once. What it binds is not known. Another study also made use of these data, one on T cells of mothers and their children. That report adds: With the M1S primer of the second PCR, sample barcodes and 2-4 random nucleotides were added.

The sample consisted of blood. The sequence derives from a girl aged 2 to 9 in good health. This chain links TRBV5-1 with TRBJ1-1; no clear D. Here the CDR3 reads CASSLVPGKNTEAFF. The DNA of the CDR3 is TGCGCCAGCAGCTTGGTCCCCGGGAAGAACACTGAAGCTTTCTTT.